Listed below are T cell receptor beta chains from one sample, sequenced in a study of cytomegalovirus exposure and HLA in healthy donors. Only in-frame clones appear in the TCRdb table, and some are missing; sequencing was by immunoSEQ multiplex PCR. The sample has some 130,000 clones, 75% to 85% seen once. Sequencing was carried out using PBMCs. Receptors originate from a man aged 30-40 years in good health and CMV-seronegative. Both conserved end residues are part of each CDR3. The D gene is left open where the match is weak. The listing skips clone size in some rows; elsewhere it reads once, few, many or a size class.

d_call j_call clone_size v_call cdr3_aa cdr3_nt
. TRBJ2-3 . TRBV27 CASSPLVAGGPGAQYF TGTGCCAGCAGTCCCTTAGTAGCAGGAGGGCCGGGGGCGCAGTATTTT
. TRBJ2-2 once TRBV30 CAWSNAIGELFF TGTGCCTGGAGCAATGCGATCGGGGAGCTGTTTTTT
. TRBJ1-5 . TRBV7-2 CASSSSGFGAQHF TGTGCCAGCAGCTCCTCAGGATTCGGGGCCCAGCATTTT
TRBD2 TRBJ2-7 . TRBV14 CASSHGQTGLAAYEQYF TGTGCCAGCAGCCACGGACAGACGGGACTAGCGGCCTACGAGCAGTACTTC
. TRBJ1-1 . TRBV5-1 CASSLREDREAFF TGCGCCAGCAGCTTGAGGGAGGACCGTGAAGCTTTCTTT
TRBD1 TRBJ1-1 . TRBV11-2 CASSLVGQGRAEAFF TGTGCCAGCAGCTTAGTCGGACAGGGAAGGGCTGAAGCTTTCTTT
. TRBJ2-7 . TRBV30 CAWSQGYEQYF TGTGCCTGGAGCCAGGGATACGAGCAGTACTTC
TRBD2 TRBJ2-1 . TRBV7-7 CASSPAGTSGRNEQFF TGTGCCAGCAGCCCAGCCGGGACTAGCGGGAGAAATGAGCAGTTCTTC
. TRBJ1-1 . TRBV14 CASSQEVRGTEAFF TGTGCCAGCAGCCAAGAGGTCCGGGGGACTGAAGCTTTCTTT
. TRBJ2-7 . TRBV29-1 CSVDQARGRSYEQYF TGCAGCGTTGACCAGGCCCGGGGTAGGTCCTACGAGCAGTACTTC
. TRBJ2-2 . TRBV4-1 CASSQDSASRTGELFF TGCGCCAGCAGCCAAGACTCGGCTAGTCGCACCGGGGAGCTGTTTTTT
TRBD2 TRBJ2-1 . TRBV2 CASSPGLVTPDEQFF TGTGCCAGCAGCCCGGGACTAGTAACTCCCGATGAGCAGTTCTTC
. TRBJ2-2 . TRBV19 CASSISRNTGELFF TGTGCCAGTAGTATCTCCAGAAACACCGGGGAGCTGTTTTTT
TRBD2 TRBJ2-7 . TRBV9 CASSEALSLAGSYEQYF TGTGCCAGCAGCGAGGCCCTGAGTTTAGCGGGCTCGTACGAGCAGTACTTC
TRBD2 TRBJ2-1 . TRBV4-3 CASSQDTGTRRVNEQFF TGCGCCAGCAGCCAAGATACCGGGACTAGGCGTGTCAATGAGCAGTTCTTC
TRBD1 TRBJ1-6 . TRBV28 CASSAGDRIYNSPLHF TGTGCCAGCAGTGCCGGGGACAGGATCTATAATTCACCCCTCCACTTT
. TRBJ2-7 . TRBV25-1 CASSESGSYYEQYF TGTGCCAGCAGTGAATCAGGCAGCTACTACGAGCAGTACTTC
TRBD1 TRBJ2-7 . TRBV28 CASRSGQAYEQYF TGTGCCAGCCGCTCGGGACAGGCCTACGAGCAGTACTTC
TRBD2 TRBJ2-1 . TRBV18 CASSGREGPYNEQFF TGTGCCAGCTCAGGGAGGGAGGGCCCCTACAATGAGCAGTTCTTC
TRBD2 TRBJ2-1 . TRBV7-9 CASSPPEASGTYNEQFF TGTGCCAGCAGCCCCCCAGAGGCTAGCGGAACCTACAATGAGCAGTTCTTC
. TRBJ2-7 . TRBV1 CTSSQKGLVCYF TGCACCAGCAGCCAAAAGGGACTAGTTTGTTACTTC
TRBD1 TRBJ2-3 . TRBV10-1 CASSGRGQDPSSTDTQYF TGCGCCAGCAGCGGCAGGGGGCAGGATCCGAGTTCCACAGATACGCAGTATTTT
. TRBJ2-7 . TRBV19 CASSIDWGGTYEQYF TGTGCCAGTAGTATAGATTGGGGCGGCACCTACGAGCAGTACTTC
TRBD1 TRBJ1-5 . TRBV2 CASRTGGGNQPQHF TGTGCCAGCCGGACAGGGGGCGGCAATCAGCCCCAGCATTTT
. TRBJ1-3 . TRBV18 CASSPPVGAGNTIYF TGTGCCAGCTCACCACCAGTAGGGGCTGGAAACACCATATATTTT
TRBD1 TRBJ1-1 . TRBV19 CASRPGTGGNTEAFF TGTGCCAGTAGGCCCGGGACAGGGGGAAACACTGAAGCTTTCTTT
. TRBJ2-7 . TRBV4-1 CASSQADRDYEQYF TGCGCCAGCAGCCAAGCAGACAGAGACTACGAGCAGTACTTC
TRBD1 TRBJ1-1 . TRBV7-8 CASTEGARTEAFF TGTGCCAGCACCGAGGGGGCGCGAACTGAAGCTTTCTTT
TRBD2 TRBJ2-7 . TRBV5-4 CASSLSRASGSYEQYF TGTGCCAGCAGCTTGTCCCGGGCTAGCGGGTCCTACGAGCAGTACTTC
TRBD2 TRBJ2-3 . TRBV18 CASSTGVVGGRTDTQYF TGTGCCAGCTCAACCGGAGTGGTAGGCGGGAGGACAGATACGCAGTATTTT
TRBD2 TRBJ2-7 few TRBV2 CAIDTSGSYEQYF TGTGCCATCGACACTAGCGGGAGCTACGAGCAGTACTTC
TRBD2 TRBJ2-7 . TRBV9 CASSVALSSGLAGEQYF TGTGCCAGCAGCGTAGCTCTTTCTTCGGGACTAGCCGGCGAGCAGTACTTC
. TRBJ1-1 . TRBV11-2 CASGRLNTEAFF TGTGCCAGCGGGCGACTGAACACTGAAGCTTTCTTT
. TRBJ1-1 . TRBV28 CASRQGIEAFF TGTGCCAGCAGGCAGGGGATTGAAGCTTTCTTT